The 25 T cell receptor beta chains below all came from one sample that was sequenced in a study of blood T cell repertoires in COVID-19 (dated by TCRdb to 2018 to 2021). The receptor library was made with the immunoSEQ multiplex PCR assay. TCRdb took this table from immuneACCESS and kept in-frame rearrangements with V and J called. Such tables lack part of the clones; where checked against another copy, unresolved V genes explain under half of the gap, and the rest is unexplained. In this sample the table shows over 250,000 clones, approximately 86% of which occur a single time. Around 2.4% of the sample is taken by the ten largest. Sequencing was done on a sample of PBMCs or T cells enriched from blood (not recorded which). Every receptor here comes from a young woman who had recovered from COVID-19.

The J gene is TRBJ2-1, the V gene TRBV10-2; D ambiguous. This CDR3 contains 11 residues. V was cut by 4 bases and J by 7 bases, with 5 bases left in between. Per the germline V gene, CDR1 is WSHSY and CDR2 is SAAADI. CDR3 in DNA: TGCGCCAGCAGTGGAGCGAATGAGCAGTTCTTC. The encoded protein is CASSGANEQFF.

The chain joins TRBV4-2 to TRBJ1-2; the D gene is possibly TRBD1 (5 bases). V lost 0 bases and J 8 bases, leaving 13 bases between the germline ends. The germline V gene has CDR1 LGHNA and CDR2 YNFKEQ. There are 14 residues in the CDR3. CDR3 bases: TGTGCCAGCAGCCAAGAAGATTGGGGGGACGGCTACACCTTC. Protein product: CASSQEDWGDGYTF.

The chain joins TRBV5-1 to TRBJ1-2, with 7 bases identical to TRBD1. The CDR3 is 16 amino acids. The junction had 10 bases not matched to a gene; V was cut back by 0 bases and J by 5 bases. From germline, CDR1 is SGHRS and CDR2 YFSETQ. In DNA form, the CDR3 reads TGCGCCAGCAGCTTGGCCTTTGACAGGGTCCTTTATGGCTACACCTTC. This translates into CASSLAFDRVLYGYTF.

This clone was observed a few times. V usage is TRBV5-1 and J usage is TRBJ1-1, with 7 bases matching TRBD1. The CDR3 is 14 amino acids. The germline V gene encodes CDR1 SGHRS and CDR2 YFSETQ. J was trimmed by 0 bases and V by 5 bases; bases with no gene match: 4. The CDR3 loop is CASRAGTVNTEAFF. For the CDR3, the DNA is TGCGCCAGCAGAGCCGGGACAGTGAACACTGAAGCTTTCTTT.

This chain links TRBV5-1 with TRBJ2-3, with 7 nucleotides matching TRBD2. The CDR3 runs to 15 residues. J gave up 6 bases and V 0 bases, and 7 bases lay outside the gene matches. Germline-derived CDR1 and CDR2 are SGHRS and YFSETQ. CDR3 nucleotide sequence: TGCGCCAGCAGCTTGGGCCTAGCGGTTCTGGATACGCAGTATTTT. It yields the protein CASSLGLAVLDTQYF.

The chain carries TRBV30 and TRBJ1-1; D is unresolved. The CDR3 has 12 residues. Trimming cost V 2 bases and J 2 bases, with 6 bases left between them. From germline, CDR1 is GTSNPN and CDR2 SVGIG (reference sequence). In nucleotides, the CDR3 is TGTGCCTGGAGTATACTAAACACTGAAGCTTTCTTT. It codes for CAWSILNTEAFF.

V gene TRBV4-3 combines with J gene TRBJ1-6; 7 bases are a match to TRBD1. The germline V gene encodes CDR1 LGHNA and CDR2 YSLEER. The CDR3 totals 22 residues. J gave up 0 bases and V 1 base, and 18 bases lay outside the gene matches. As DNA, the CDR3 is TGCGCCAGCAGCCAAGCCCCAGTTTTGATTCAACAGGGGTCCTCCTATAATTCACCCCTCCACTTT. It translates to CASSQAPVLIQQGSSYNSPLHF.

V and J are TRBV5-5 and TRBJ2-2; 12 positions agree with TRBD2. The germline V gene encodes CDR1 SGHKS and CDR2 YYEKEE (reference sequence). The junction had 6 bases not matched to a gene; V was cut back by 0 bases and J by 3 bases. This CDR3 contains 18 residues. The CDR3 bases are TGTGCCAGCAGCTTGGGACTAGCGGGAGATGTGTACACCGGGGAGCTGTTTTTT. This encodes CASSLGLAGDVYTGELFF.

The CDR3 bases are TGTGCCAGCAGCCAGGGGACAGGGGACAATTCACCCCTCCACTTT. This encodes CASSQGTGDNSPLHF. The rearrangement joins TRBV3-1 (or the pseudogene TRBV3-2) to TRBJ1-6; TRBD1 agrees at 10 bases. The CDR3 is made up of 15 amino acids. V shed 3 bases, J shed 7 bases, and the junction held 3 bases outside the gene matches. The germline V gene encodes CDR1 LGHDT and CDR2 YNNKEL (reference sequence).

The chain uses TRBV27 and TRBJ2-7; 10 nucleotides agree with TRBD1. Trimming cost V 2 bases and J 3 bases; bases outside gene matches: 1. Per the germline V gene, CDR1 is MNHEY and CDR2 is SMNVEV (reference sequence). CDR3 length: 14 residues. The DNA for the CDR3 is TGTGCCAGCAGTTTAAGGACAGGGGGCTACGAGCAGTACTTC. Translating it yields CASSLRTGGYEQYF.

In its sample, this clone was seen once. This sequence joins TRBV7-2 and TRBJ2-3, with D hard to call. Trimming took 1 base from V and 4 from J, leaving 9 bases between them. CDR1 SGHTA and CDR2 FQGNSA come from the germline V gene. The CDR3 totals 14 residues. CDR3 in DNA: TGTGCCAGCAGCTTAGGTTTAGAGGCAGATACGCAGTATTTT. It translates to CASSLGLEADTQYF.

The V and J genes are TRBV27 and TRBJ2-7, with 10 bases matching TRBD1. V gave up 6 bases and J gave up 2 bases; unmatched junction bases: 7. Germline CDR1 reads MNHEY; CDR2 reads SMNVEV (reference sequence). This CDR3 is built from 15 residues. CDR3 in DNA: TGTGCCAGCAGGCTCGGACAGGGGGGTACCTACGAGCAGTACTTC. Translated: CASRLGQGGTYEQYF.

This clone has only one observation. DNA for the CDR3: TGTGCCAGCAGTGAAGACAGGTACAATGAGCAGTTCTTC. Protein product: CASSEDRYNEQFF. The J gene is TRBJ2-1, the V gene TRBV2; a weak D match, TRBD1 (5 bases). Germline V gives CDR1 SNHLY, CDR2 FYNNEI. Trimming took 1 base from V and 4 from J, leaving 5 bases between them. CDR3 length equals 13 residues.

The chain has TRBV4-1 and TRBJ2-1; TRBD1 matches at 7 bases. The V gene's germline CDR1 is MGHRA and CDR2 YSYEKL. CDR3 length: 13 amino acids. V lost 5 bases to trimming and J lost 4 bases; unmatched junction nucleotides: 2. For the CDR3, the DNA is TGCGCCAGCAGCACGGGACAGTACAATGAGCAGTTCTTC. It encodes CASSTGQYNEQFF.

The chain joins TRBV4-3 to TRBJ2-7; 7 bases fit TRBD2. V was clipped by 4 bases and J by 1 base; unmatched bases: 16. The germline CDR1 and CDR2 sequences are LGHNA and YSLEER. CDR3 length: 18 amino acids. CDR3 loop: CASSRSSGKQLASYEQYF. The CDR3, as DNA: TGCGCCAGCAGCCGTTCCTCCGGGAAACAACTAGCGTCCTACGAGCAGTACTTC.

The chain's CDR3 is CASSGDGSSTDTQYF. CDR3 DNA sequence: TGTGCCAGCAGTGGCGACGGGTCTAGCACAGATACGCAGTATTTT. The chain is built from TRBV2 and TRBJ2-3; unclear D gene. Germline V gene lookup returns CDR1 SNHLY and CDR2 FYNNEI. V shed 4 bases and J shed 0 bases, with 11 bases lying between them. The CDR3 is made up of 15 amino acids.

V is TRBV27 and J is TRBJ2-7, with D uncertain. V lost 6 bases and J lost 2, with 14 bases in between. Per the germline V gene, CDR1 is MNHEY and CDR2 is SMNVEV (reference sequence). The CDR3 length is 14 residues. The CDR3 region is CASSLFAPTYEQYF. CDR3 DNA sequence: TGTGCCAGCAGCCTTTTTGCCCCTACCTACGAGCAGTACTTC.

The chain links TRBV12-5 to TRBJ2-7; TRBD1 might be the D (6 bases). The V end lost 5 bases, the J end lost 4 bases, and 15 bases lay between the germline ends. The V gene's germline CDR1 is LGHNT and CDR2 FRNRAP. The CDR3 loop spans 14 amino acids. CDR3 in DNA: TGTGCTAGTGGTCCCGTCCACAGGGAATACGAGCAGTACTTC. It is translated as CASGPVHREYEQYF.

This clone was found once. The V call is TRBV5-6, the J call TRBJ1-2; D unclear. The V and J ends lost 4 bases and 3 bases respectively, with 16 bases between them. CDR3 size: 15 residues. Germline V gives CDR1 SGHDT, CDR2 YYEEEE. CDR3 in amino acids: CASSLNPDLDYGYTF. The CDR3, as DNA: TGTGCCAGCAGCCTAAACCCGGACTTGGACTATGGCTACACCTTC.

The chain employs TRBV11-2 and TRBJ2-7, with 9 bases matching TRBD2. Germline loops: CDR1 SGHAT, CDR2 FQNNGV. V was clipped by 5 bases and J by 2 bases; unmatched bases: 13. This CDR3 spans 17 amino acids. This CDR3 reads CASSRGPSGDLAYEQYF. CDR3 bases: TGTGCCAGCAGCCGGGGGCCTAGCGGGGACCTCGCCTACGAGCAGTACTTC.

The V and J genes are TRBV24-1 and TRBJ2-7, with D possibly being TRBD2 (6 bases). Germline V gene lookup returns CDR1 KGHDR and CDR2 SFDVKD. V lost 4 bases, J lost 6 bases, and 15 bases lay in between. This CDR3 has 14 residues. CDR3 protein: CATSEGPPEGEQYF. The CDR3 DNA reads TGTGCCACCAGTGAAGGACCCCCGGAGGGCGAGCAGTACTTC.

Only one count was recorded for this clone. The chain links TRBV3-1 (or the pseudogene TRBV3-2) to TRBJ2-7, with 8 bases aligning to TRBD2. The V and J ends lost 1 base and 2 bases, in that order; junction bases with no gene match: 10. Germline values: CDR1 LGHDT, CDR2 YNNKEL (reference sequence). The CDR3 length is 17 residues. This CDR3 reads CASSQASGRGAPYEQYF. In nucleotides, the CDR3 is TGTGCCAGCAGCCAAGCATCCGGGCGGGGGGCCCCCTACGAGCAGTACTTC.

V is TRBV29-1 and J is TRBJ2-2, with D possibly matching TRBD2 (6 bases). Germline CDR1 is SQVTM and CDR2 is ANQGSEA. The CDR3 has 12 amino acids. The germline V and J ends were trimmed by 7 bases and 6 bases, with 12 bases remaining between them. The CDR3 loop reads CSAGTFAGELFF. In nucleotides, the CDR3 is TGCAGCGCCGGGACTTTTGCCGGGGAGCTGTTTTTT.

The chain carries TRBV10-3 and TRBJ2-6; D uncertain. This CDR3 contains 12 residues. Germline assignment: CDR1 ENHRY and CDR2 SYGVKD. V was clipped by 7 bases and J by 2 bases, with 3 bases between them. The CDR3 bases are TGTGCCATCACAGCTGGGGCCAACGTCCTGACTTTC. Its protein is CAITAGANVLTF.

The CDR3 region is CASSQEGQGNTEAFF. The CDR3 DNA reads TGCGCCAGCAGCCAAGAGGGACAGGGGAACACTGAAGCTTTCTTT. V and J are TRBV4-1 and TRBJ1-1, with TRBD1 identical over 9 bases. Germline CDR1 MGHRA, CDR2 YSYEKL. The length of the CDR3 is 15 residues. V shed 0 bases, J shed 1 base, and the junction held 0 bases outside the gene matches.